Each of the 3 T cell receptor beta chains below was sequenced from the same sample in a study of T cell responses to AZD1222 COVID-19 vaccine. Sequencing was performed with immunoSEQ multiplex PCR; in TCRdb, only in-frame clones are kept and a portion is missing. This sample carries 130,000 to 150,000 clones, 90% of them seen once, and the ten largest clones take 3.4%. The sequences come from peripheral blood, collected on day 0 of AZD1222 vaccination. The receptors were sampled from an adult in good health.

The rearrangement uses TRBV14 and TRBJ2-7, with 7 bases identical to TRBD2. Germline assignment: CDR1 SGHDN and CDR2 FVKESK. The V segment lost 1 base and the J segment 4 bases; nucleotides outside the gene matches: 7. This CDR3 has 15 amino acids. The DNA of the CDR3 is TGTGCCAGCAGCCAAGTCGGCGGGAGTAATTACGAGCAGTACTTC. It specifies CASSQVGGSNYEQYF.

A single count supports this clone. The junction differs from germline at one of its ends, possibly a read error. This chain links TRBV30 with TRBJ1-1; no clear D. Germline loops: CDR1 GTSNPN, CDR2 SVGIG (reference sequence). CDR3 size: 10 residues. CDR3 sequence (DNA): TGTGCCGGGAGAGACGCTGAAGCTTTCTTT. Its protein is CAGRDAEAFF.

V usage is TRBV12-3 or TRBV12-4 and J usage is TRBJ2-1; no clear D. Trimming stripped 3 bases from V and 7 bases from J, with 10 bases between. The CDR3 covers 13 residues. In nucleotides, the CDR3 is TGTGCCAGCAGTTTGTTTAGGAGAAATGAGCAGTTCTTC. Its protein product is CASSLFRRNEQFF.